This T cell receptor beta chain came from a study of T cell responses to AZD1222 COVID-19 vaccine. The assay was immunoSEQ multiplex PCR, and TCRdb's table has in-frame clones only and misses some. Of 180,000 or so clones listed, about 93% were seen once; the top ten hold roughly 2%. Study conclusions and caveats: Clonal diversity may have been underestimated in mostly white British donors. CD4 TCRs covered the whole spike, strongest at regions 160-218 and 743-854. Breadth and depth of Spike-specific TCRs rose after two AZD1222 doses.

As to this clone: The antigen is not known.

V was trimmed by 0 bases and J by 4 bases, leaving 13 bases between them. This CDR3 is built from 16 residues. CDR1 and CDR2 (germline): SGHRS, YFSETQ. This sample comprised peripheral blood, obtained 28 days after the second AZD1222 dose. The chain couples TRBV5-1 to TRBJ1-4, with D possibly being TRBD1 (6 bases). The sequence was obtained from an adult who received the AZD1222 COVID-19 vaccine. The CDR3 DNA sequence: TGCGCCAGCAGCTTGGCCACGGGGGCTTTTAATGAAAAACTGTTTTTT. This codes for CASSLATGAFNEKLFF. Filled out from reference TRBV5-1 and TRBJ1-4, the complete variable domain reads KAGVTQTPRYLIKTRGQQVTLSCSPISGHRSVSWYQQTPGQGLQFLFEYFSETQRNKGNFPGRFSGRQFSNSRSEMNVSTLELGDSALYLCASSLATGAFNEKLFFGSGTQLSVL.